The TCR beta chain under discussion was sequenced for a study of blood T cell repertoires in COVID-19. Study as a whole: Material from acute and convalescent COVID-19 was sourced from the United States, Italy and Spain. PBMCs, B-cell-depleted T cells, or T cells provided the cDNA or gDNA that made up the material.

The V gene end was trimmed by 4 bases and the J gene end by 1 base; junction bases not matched to a gene: 8. The CDR3 loop spans 17 amino acids. Looked up from germline, CDR1 is SGHRS and CDR2 is YFSETQ. Per the original methods: Nucleated cell number was recorded as an estimate derived from reference gene primer amplification. The data were produced by immunoSEQ multiplex PCR, yet TCRdb's version contains in-frame clones alone and is incomplete. V, J and clone size derive from that table, while D and trimming were established from the DNA sequence. The profile shows more than 95,000 clones, 75% to 95% of them singletons.

The sequence derives from a man in his 60s with acute or convalescent COVID-19. The chain recombines TRBV5-1 with TRBJ2-2; 9 bases are a match to TRBD1. Sample: peripheral blood. CDR3 sequence reads: CASSLNPGQGNTGELFF. The CDR3 DNA sequence: TGCGCCAGCAGCCTCAACCCGGGACAGGGGAACACCGGGGAGCTGTTTTTT.